The entry that follows covers one TCR beta chain sequence. The data were produced by immunoSEQ multiplex PCR, yet TCRdb's version contains in-frame clones alone and is incomplete. The sample contains roughly 500,000 clones, about 82% of which appear only once. Between the trimmed V and J ends, which lost 6 bases and 0 bases, there was a span of 9 bases. The CDR3 spans 15 residues. The germline V gene has CDR1 KGHSH and CDR2 LQKENI. The source of the sample is a study of shared clonotypes between healthy human individuals. Sequenced material: PBMCs. The chain joins TRBV18 to TRBJ2-6; the D is unclear. This TCR was sampled from a middle-aged woman in good health. Some clones in this sample may be carry-over from other donors' samples. The CDR3 DNA reads as TGTGCCAGCTCCTCCCTGTTCTCTGGGGCCAACGTCCTGACTTTC. Encoded protein: CASSSLFSGANVLTF.